This TCR beta chain was sequenced in a study of identical twins. General study findings and limits: When twins shared out-of-frame alpha sequences, those sequences had excess low generation probability.

As for this clonotype: Its antigen is as yet unknown.

The CDR3 covers 14 residues. The junction had 7 bases not matched to a gene; V was cut back by 7 bases and J by 3 bases. A universal primer site came from template switching; cDNA carried unique molecular identifiers. One entry per CDR3 protein, called by TCRdb with MiXCR from the 5' RACE reads. The sample holds some 460,000 distinct CDR3 sequences, more than 13% seen once. These data also featured in a second study, about yellow fever vaccine responses in identical twins.

This sequence joins TRBV12-3 or TRBV12-4 and TRBJ2-7, with 9 bases matching TRBD1. The material sequenced was CD4+ T cells sorted from blood. The TCR comes from a woman under 30 in good health. CDR3 DNA: TGTGCCAGCACATATAAGACAGGGGGCTACGAGCAGTACTTC. Translated: CASTYKTGGYEQYF.